Below are 8 T cell receptor beta chains sequenced from a single sample in a study of liver allograft versus peripheral blood T cells. Whole-study context: Comparisons were made between T cell receptor repertoires found in transplanted livers and those circulating in recipients' peripheral blood.

One entry per CDR3 protein, called by TCRdb with MiXCR from the reads. The sample has about 13,000 distinct CDR3 sequences, less than 20% seen once. The receptors were gathered from a human patient who had a liver transplant. Part of the T cell pool may stem from the graft donor.

This clonotype appeared once. The chain joins TRBV12-3 or TRBV12-4 to TRBJ2-7; possible D gene TRBD2, 6 bases. Deletions cut 3 bases from V and 3 bases from J, with 12 bases between. There are 14 residues in the CDR3. The CDR3 is CASSLWRGRYEQYF. CDR3 in DNA: TGTGCCAGCAGTTTGTGGCGGGGCCGCTACGAGCAGTACTTC.

Comment on this clonotype: The germline gene is not matched at one end of the junction; a read error may be the cause. The chain employs TRBV20-1 and TRBJ1-4; 9 positions agree with TRBD1. This CDR3 has 12 residues. From germline, CDR1 is DFQATT and CDR2 SNEGSKA (reference sequence). The CDR3 protein is CSAATPGQGPYF. The CDR3 DNA reads as TGCAGTGCTGCCACCCCGGGACAGGGCCCTTATTTT.

The rearrangement joins TRBV18 to TRBJ2-1, with a tentative D call TRBD2 (6 bases). CDR3 size: 18 residues. In germline, CDR1 is KGHSH, CDR2 LQKENI. V lost 0 bases, J lost 4 bases, and 19 bases lay in between. DNA of the CDR3: TGTGCCAGCTCACCACCGGAGGGTGTTTCCCGACATTACAATGAGCAGTTCTTC. Translating it yields CASSPPEGVSRHYNEQFF.

The V call is TRBV6-5, the J call TRBJ1-4; D possibly corresponds to TRBD1 (5 bases). The CDR3 runs to 15 residues. Germline V lookup: CDR1 MNHEY, CDR2 SVGAGI. V was cut by 4 bases and J by 3 bases, with 12 bases left in between. The CDR3 nucleotides read TGTGCCAGCAGTTCTTCAAGGGGCGCTAATGAAAAACTGTTTTTT. This sequence encodes CASSSSRGANEKLFF.

This clonotype showed up many times. V is TRBV6-2 or TRBV6-3 and J is TRBJ2-7, with 7 positions matching TRBD2. The CDR3 is made up of 16 amino acids. Germline V gene data show CDR1 as MNHEY and CDR2 as SVGEGT. V lost 7 bases, J lost 2 bases, and 14 bases stayed unmatched. CDR3 sequence: CASTLQSGNSPYEQYF. The CDR3 DNA follows: TGTGCCAGCACGTTACAGAGCGGGAATTCCCCCTACGAGCAGTACTTC.

This sequence joins TRBV19 and TRBJ1-5; tentatively, D is TRBD1 (5 bases). CDR1 is LNHDA and CDR2 is SQIVND in the germline V gene (reference sequence). The V gene lost 5 bases and the J gene lost 4 bases, with 9 bases spanning the gap. CDR3 length equals 13 residues. CDR3 loop: CASSRQLNQPQHF. The CDR3 DNA reads TGTGCCAGTAGTCGACAGCTTAATCAGCCCCAGCATTTT.

This chain joins TRBV20-1 and TRBJ1-5; tentatively, D is TRBD1 (6 bases). V dropped 6 bases and J dropped 6 bases, with 15 bases sitting between them. This CDR3 region has 13 residues. Germline V lookup: CDR1 DFQATT, CDR2 SNEGSKA (reference sequence). CDR3 sequence: CSAWGGGGQPQHF. As DNA, the CDR3 is TGCAGTGCCTGGGGGGGAGGGGGTCAGCCCCAGCATTTT.

This clonotype appeared many times. The V call is TRBV6-2 or TRBV6-3, the J call TRBJ2-3; 7 bases agree with TRBD1. The germline gives CDR1 MNHEY, CDR2 SVGEGT. CDR3 size: 15 residues. The junction had 8 bases not matched to a gene; V was cut back by 2 bases and J by 6 bases. CDR3 protein: CASSYPPQGWDTQYF. The CDR3 nucleotides are TGTGCCAGCAGTTACCCCCCACAGGGGTGGGATACGCAGTATTTT.